This is a list of T cell receptor beta chains from one sample in a study of cytomegalovirus exposure and HLA in healthy donors. TCRdb's copy holds only in-frame clones and misses some; the assay was immunoSEQ multiplex PCR. The sample yields some 180,000 clones, roughly 82% seen once. Sequenced material: PBMCs. The receptors come from a man aged 35-49 years in good health and CMV-seronegative. The CDR3 runs from the conserved cysteine through the conserved F or W. The order of the fields is D gene, V gene, J gene, clone size, CDR3 DNA, CDR3 protein. The D gene is left open where the match is weak. Size tells how often a clone was seen (once, few, many) or the class of an expanded clone, and some rows leave it out.

d_call: NA; v_call: TRBV30; j_call: TRBJ2-1; clone_size: NA; cdr3_nt: TGTGCCTGGGTCCAGGGAGTACTGGGGGGTGAGCAGTTCTTC; cdr3_aa: CAWVQGVLGGEQFF
d_call: TRBD2; v_call: TRBV4-1; j_call: TRBJ2-3; clone_size: few; cdr3_nt: TGCGCCAGCAGCCGCAAAGGACTAGCGGGCCTAGGGGATACGCAGTATTTT; cdr3_aa: CASSRKGLAGLGDTQYF
d_call: NA; v_call: TRBV7-3; j_call: TRBJ1-1; clone_size: NA; cdr3_nt: TGTGCCAGCAGTCCACCGGGAGGGACTGAAGCTTTCTTT; cdr3_aa: CASSPPGGTEAFF
d_call: TRBD2; v_call: TRBV6-5; j_call: TRBJ2-3; clone_size: NA; cdr3_nt: TGTGCCACAGCGCCTAGCGGGATGACAGATACGCAGTATTTT; cdr3_aa: CATAPSGMTDTQYF
d_call: TRBD1; v_call: TRBV28; j_call: TRBJ2-7; clone_size: NA; cdr3_nt: TGTGCCAGCAGGGGGGGACAGGGAATAACCTACGAGCAGTACTTC; cdr3_aa: CASRGGQGITYEQYF
d_call: TRBD1; v_call: TRBV6-5; j_call: TRBJ2-7; clone_size: NA; cdr3_nt: TGTGCCAGCAGGCCCAGGGGGCTTCCCACCTACGAGCAGTACTTC; cdr3_aa: CASRPRGLPTYEQYF
d_call: TRBD1; v_call: TRBV5-1; j_call: TRBJ1-1; clone_size: few; cdr3_nt: TGCGCCAGCAGCCCAGGGACAGGGGGCGGAGGTACTGAAGCTTTCTTT; cdr3_aa: CASSPGTGGGGTEAFF
d_call: NA; v_call: TRBV18; j_call: TRBJ1-2; clone_size: NA; cdr3_nt: TGTGCCAGCTCACCAGCTACAGAACATGGCTACACCTTC; cdr3_aa: CASSPATEHGYTF
d_call: TRBD1; v_call: TRBV9; j_call: TRBJ2-7; clone_size: NA; cdr3_nt: TGTGCCAGCAGCGACCGGGACAGCTCCTACGAGCAGTACTTC; cdr3_aa: CASSDRDSSYEQYF
d_call: NA; v_call: TRBV15; j_call: TRBJ1-5; clone_size: few; cdr3_nt: TGTGCCACCAGCAGAAGGGGTAATAGCAATCAGCCCCAGCATTTT; cdr3_aa: CATSRRGNSNQPQHF
d_call: TRBD1; v_call: TRBV7-2; j_call: TRBJ1-5; clone_size: NA; cdr3_nt: TGTGCCAGCGACAGGGGTGGTGGCAATCAGCCCCAGCATTTT; cdr3_aa: CASDRGGGNQPQHF
d_call: NA; v_call: TRBV6-5; j_call: TRBJ2-5; clone_size: NA; cdr3_nt: TGTGCCAGCAGTCTGGAAAATGCGGCGGAGACCCAGTACTTC; cdr3_aa: CASSLENAAETQYF
d_call: NA; v_call: TRBV7-2; j_call: TRBJ1-1; clone_size: NA; cdr3_nt: TGTGCCAGCAGCTTTTCGGACAGCGTACCTTTCTTT; cdr3_aa: CASSFSDSVPFF
d_call: NA; v_call: TRBV28; j_call: TRBJ2-3; clone_size: NA; cdr3_nt: TGTGCCAGCAGTCCCTCGGGGGTATCCACAGATACGCAGTATTTT; cdr3_aa: CASSPSGVSTDTQYF
d_call: TRBD1; v_call: TRBV2; j_call: TRBJ2-7; clone_size: NA; cdr3_nt: TGTGCCAGCAGGCCGGGACAGGGTGGCCACGAGCAGTACTTC; cdr3_aa: CASRPGQGGHEQYF
d_call: NA; v_call: TRBV4-1; j_call: TRBJ1-1; clone_size: NA; cdr3_nt: TGCGCCAGCAGCCAAGGATCCGCGCGAGTCCGCACTGAAGCTTTCTTT; cdr3_aa: CASSQGSARVRTEAFF
d_call: NA; v_call: TRBV2; j_call: TRBJ2-3; clone_size: NA; cdr3_nt: TGTGCCAGCAGCCCGAGGGATACGCAGTATTTT; cdr3_aa: CASSPRDTQYF
d_call: TRBD2; v_call: TRBV30; j_call: TRBJ2-1; clone_size: NA; cdr3_nt: TGTGCCTGGGAGCGGGAGGGCCTCAATGAGCAGTTCTTC; cdr3_aa: CAWEREGLNEQFF
d_call: TRBD1; v_call: TRBV7-9; j_call: TRBJ2-3; clone_size: NA; cdr3_nt: TGTGCCAGCAGCTTAGGAGGGACAGGGCCCGCCACAGATACGCAGTATTTT; cdr3_aa: CASSLGGTGPATDTQYF
d_call: NA; v_call: TRBV28; j_call: TRBJ1-4; clone_size: NA; cdr3_nt: TGTGCCAGCCTTGGGGGTGTGACTGGGAGGAATGAAAAACTGTTTTTT; cdr3_aa: CASLGGVTGRNEKLFF
d_call: NA; v_call: TRBV4-1; j_call: TRBJ2-7; clone_size: few; cdr3_nt: TGCGCCAGCAGCCGAGCGGGTAGCTCCTACGAGCAGTACTTC; cdr3_aa: CASSRAGSSYEQYF
d_call: TRBD2; v_call: TRBV19; j_call: TRBJ2-5; clone_size: NA; cdr3_nt: TGTGCCAGTACTAAAGCGGGAGCCGCGGAGACCCAGTACTTC; cdr3_aa: CASTKAGAAETQYF
d_call: NA; v_call: TRBV18; j_call: TRBJ2-7; clone_size: NA; cdr3_nt: TGTGCCAGCTCACCGGGCAGCTCCTACGAGCAGTACTTC; cdr3_aa: CASSPGSSYEQYF
d_call: NA; v_call: TRBV9; j_call: TRBJ1-1; clone_size: NA; cdr3_nt: TGTGCCAGCAGCGTAGACCAGGGGATAGGCAACACTGAAGCTTTCTTT; cdr3_aa: CASSVDQGIGNTEAFF
d_call: TRBD1; v_call: TRBV5-1; j_call: TRBJ2-3; clone_size: few; cdr3_nt: TGCGCCAGCAGCTTACAGGGGGCCAAGACAGATACGCAGTATTTT; cdr3_aa: CASSLQGAKTDTQYF
d_call: TRBD2; v_call: TRBV7-2; j_call: TRBJ2-7; clone_size: NA; cdr3_nt: TGTGCCAGCAGCCCTCGGACTAGCGGGGGGTCCCGTACCTACGAGCAGTACTTC; cdr3_aa: CASSPRTSGGSRTYEQYF
d_call: NA; v_call: TRBV14; j_call: TRBJ1-2; clone_size: NA; cdr3_nt: TGTGCCAGCAGCCAAGATTCCCTGCGGGGCAACTATGGCTACACCTTC; cdr3_aa: CASSQDSLRGNYGYTF
d_call: NA; v_call: TRBV7-9; j_call: TRBJ2-7; clone_size: NA; cdr3_nt: TGTTCCAGCAGCTACAGGACAGACTACGAGCAGTACTTC; cdr3_aa: CSSSYRTDYEQYF
d_call: NA; v_call: TRBV11-2; j_call: TRBJ1-1; clone_size: NA; cdr3_nt: TGTGCCAGCAGCCCTCACAGCAACATGAACACTGAAGCTTTCTTT; cdr3_aa: CASSPHSNMNTEAFF
d_call: NA; v_call: TRBV27; j_call: TRBJ1-2; clone_size: NA; cdr3_nt: TGTGCCAGCATTCCGGGTCTCTATGGCTACACCTTC; cdr3_aa: CASIPGLYGYTF
d_call: NA; v_call: TRBV7-9; j_call: TRBJ1-4; clone_size: NA; cdr3_nt: TGTTCCAGCAGCCCTCGGACAGACCCAACTAATGAAAAACTGTTTTTT; cdr3_aa: CSSSPRTDPTNEKLFF
d_call: TRBD2; v_call: TRBV30; j_call: TRBJ2-1; clone_size: NA; cdr3_nt: TGTGCCTGGAGTGTAGGTCTAGCGGGAGACAATGAGCAGTTCTTC; cdr3_aa: CAWSVGLAGDNEQFF
d_call: NA; v_call: TRBV27; j_call: TRBJ1-2; clone_size: NA; cdr3_nt: TGTGCCAGCAGCCCAAACACAGGGAGAGGCTATGGCTACACCTTC; cdr3_aa: CASSPNTGRGYGYTF
d_call: TRBD1; v_call: TRBV5-5; j_call: TRBJ2-7; clone_size: NA; cdr3_nt: TGTGCCAGCAGCCGCGCAGCAGGACAGGGGGAAACCTACGAGCAGTACTTC; cdr3_aa: CASSRAAGQGETYEQYF
d_call: NA; v_call: TRBV6-1; j_call: TRBJ2-7; clone_size: NA; cdr3_nt: TGTGCCAGCAGTGATACCGGGACACAGTACGAGCAGTACTTC; cdr3_aa: CASSDTGTQYEQYF
d_call: NA; v_call: TRBV16; j_call: TRBJ1-5; clone_size: NA; cdr3_nt: TGTGCCAGCAGCCAAGCGGGGGTTAGCAATCAGCCCCAGCATTTT; cdr3_aa: CASSQAGVSNQPQHF
d_call: TRBD2; v_call: TRBV9; j_call: TRBJ2-3; clone_size: NA; cdr3_nt: TGTGCCAGCAGCGTAGAAATTGCTAGCGGGGGCACAGATACGCAGTATTTT; cdr3_aa: CASSVEIASGGTDTQYF
d_call: NA; v_call: TRBV19; j_call: TRBJ1-5; clone_size: NA; cdr3_nt: TGTGCCAGTAGTACGATATGGACAGCGAGGGACCAGCCCCAGCATTTT; cdr3_aa: CASSTIWTARDQPQHF
d_call: TRBD2; v_call: TRBV7-3; j_call: TRBJ2-7; clone_size: NA; cdr3_nt: TGTGCCAGCAGCCCTCTGGGTTTAGTAGCGGGAGGCTCGGTCTACGAGCAGTACTTC; cdr3_aa: CASSPLGLVAGGSVYEQYF